The entry below describes one T cell receptor (beta chain). Its target is unknown. The length of the CDR3 is 17 residues. The germline V and J ends were trimmed by 0 bases and 0 bases, with 11 bases remaining between them. CDR1 and CDR2 (germline): LNHNV, YYDKDF (reference sequence). This entry belongs to a study of cytomegalovirus exposure and HLA in healthy donors. General study findings and limits: Rare TCR sequences dominated, though some public TCRs recurred in many donors. According to the study, around 150 TCR beta chains were cytomegalovirus-associated.

TCRdb's copy holds only in-frame clones and misses some; the assay was immunoSEQ multiplex PCR. The sample contains more than 90,000 clones, about nine tenths of which appear only once. The sequence came from a man aged 18 to 30 in good health and CMV-seronegative. The rearrangement uses TRBV15 and TRBJ1-4, with D possibly TRBD1 on 5 matching bases. What was sequenced was PBMCs. CDR3 DNA: TGTGCCACCAGCAGAGATTCGGGGGGTTCAACTAATGAAAAACTGTTTTTT. It translates to CATSRDSGGSTNEKLFF.